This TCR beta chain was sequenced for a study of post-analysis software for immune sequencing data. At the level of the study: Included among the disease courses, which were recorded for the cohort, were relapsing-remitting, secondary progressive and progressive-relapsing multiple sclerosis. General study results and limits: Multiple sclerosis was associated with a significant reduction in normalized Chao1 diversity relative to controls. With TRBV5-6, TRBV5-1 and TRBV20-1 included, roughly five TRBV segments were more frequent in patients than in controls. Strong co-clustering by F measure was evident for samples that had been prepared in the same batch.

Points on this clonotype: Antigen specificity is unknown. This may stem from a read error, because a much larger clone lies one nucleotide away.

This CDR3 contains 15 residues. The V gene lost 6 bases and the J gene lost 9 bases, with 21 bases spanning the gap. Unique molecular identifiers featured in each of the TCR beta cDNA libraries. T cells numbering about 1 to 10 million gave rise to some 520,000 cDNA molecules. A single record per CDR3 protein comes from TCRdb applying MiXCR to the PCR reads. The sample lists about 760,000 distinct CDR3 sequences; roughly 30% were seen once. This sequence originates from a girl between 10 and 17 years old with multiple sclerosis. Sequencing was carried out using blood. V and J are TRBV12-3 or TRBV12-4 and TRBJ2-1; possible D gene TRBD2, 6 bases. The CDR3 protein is CASSPLTRGSGEQFF. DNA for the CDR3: TGTGCCAGCAGCCCCTTGACTAGAGGGAGCGGTGAGCAGTTCTTC.